Presented here are 2 T cell receptor beta chains from one specimen sequenced in a study of blood T cells in healthy people across ages (dated by TCRdb to the mid-2010s). Receptor libraries were prepared by 5' RACE. TCRdb names Illumina HiSeq 2500 as the instrument used. A second PCR of about 6 to 11 cycles was run with a J-beta primer mix and a sample-barcoded 5' primer. TCRdb itself trimmed the public reads at Q25 with fastp, ran MiXCR and retained productive beta chains. Each entry is one CDR3 protein sequence, shown with its most common DNA and genes. Present in this sample are about 1.6 million distinct CDR3 sequences, almost 35% of which were seen just once. Around 11% of the sample rests with the top ten. Sequencing input: blood. These receptors were taken from a woman aged 30 to 39 in good health.

Note on this clonotype: A much larger clone sits a single nucleotide away, making a read error possible. J is TRBJ1-2 and V is TRBV13; 10 nucleotides match TRBD1. This CDR3 region has 15 residues. Germline V gene data show CDR1 as PRHDT and CDR2 as FYEKMQ (reference sequence). CDR3 residues: CASSFHPGQGYGHTF. The CDR3 DNA reads as TGTGCCAGCAGCTTCCACCCGGGACAGGGGTATGGCCACACCTTC. Based on the CDR3 plus reference TRBV13 and TRBJ1-2, the full variable domain is AAGVIQSPRHLIKEKRETATLKCYPIPRHDTVYWYQQGPGQDPQFLISFYEKMQSDKGSIPDRFSAQQFSDYHSELNMSSLELGDSALYFCASSFHPGQGYGHTFGSGTRLTVV.

This rearrangement joins TRBV9 to TRBJ2-1, with TRBD2 matching 9 bases. With 4 bases clipped from V and 10 bases from J, the junction kept 12 bases outside the gene matches. This CDR3 contains 15 residues. CDR1 SGDLS and CDR2 YYNGEE come from the germline V gene. This CDR3 is CASSTRGGGAKEQFF. CDR3 coding DNA: TGTGCCAGCAGCACAAGGGGCGGGGGGGCCAAGGAGCAGTTCTTC.